The 3 T cell receptor beta chains presented below share a single source sample, sequenced in a study of post-analysis software for immune sequencing data. For these receptors, no antigen is known. Unique molecular identifiers had been added to the TCR beta cDNA libraries. TCRdb reprocessed the PCR reads with MiXCR, giving one entry per CDR3 protein. Among about 680,000 distinct CDR3 sequences listed, about 60% were seen once. Notes on the study in general: A handful of TRBV segments occurring more often in patients than controls included TRBV5-6, TRBV5-1 and TRBV20-1.

The sequenced sample was blood. The source of these receptors is a girl aged 2 to 9 with multiple sclerosis.

This clonotype was seen more than once but under ten times. The rearrangement uses TRBV10-1 and TRBJ2-5, with 8 nucleotides matching TRBD1. The DNA end favors TRBJ2-7, so the J call may be wrong. The CDR3 extends over 13 amino acids. Germline V lookup: CDR1 WNHNN, CDR2 SYGVQD (reference sequence). The CDR3, as DNA: TGCGCCAGCAGTAGGGACAGGAGGTACGAGCAGTACTTC. Its protein product is CASSRDRRYEQYF.

The genes are TRBV2 and TRBJ2-1; D unclear. The germline gives CDR1 SNHLY, CDR2 FYNNEI. The length of the CDR3 is 13 residues. Trimming removed 6 bases at V and 8 bases at J, with 14 bases between. The CDR3 nucleotides are TGTGCCAGCAGCTCAGTGCGTTGGGATGAGCAGTTCTTC. The encoded protein is CASSSVRWDEQFF.

There are a few counts of this clonotype. The rearrangement uses TRBV20-1 and TRBJ2-1, with D perhaps matching TRBD1 (5 bases). Trimming cost V 6 bases and J 10 bases, with 13 bases left between them. The CDR3 extends over 11 amino acids. CDR1 DFQATT and CDR2 SNEGSKA come from the germline V gene (reference sequence). CDR3 sequence (DNA): TGCAGTGCCCCCTTGGGGCTAGAGCAGTTCTTC. Amino acid sequence: CSAPLGLEQFF.